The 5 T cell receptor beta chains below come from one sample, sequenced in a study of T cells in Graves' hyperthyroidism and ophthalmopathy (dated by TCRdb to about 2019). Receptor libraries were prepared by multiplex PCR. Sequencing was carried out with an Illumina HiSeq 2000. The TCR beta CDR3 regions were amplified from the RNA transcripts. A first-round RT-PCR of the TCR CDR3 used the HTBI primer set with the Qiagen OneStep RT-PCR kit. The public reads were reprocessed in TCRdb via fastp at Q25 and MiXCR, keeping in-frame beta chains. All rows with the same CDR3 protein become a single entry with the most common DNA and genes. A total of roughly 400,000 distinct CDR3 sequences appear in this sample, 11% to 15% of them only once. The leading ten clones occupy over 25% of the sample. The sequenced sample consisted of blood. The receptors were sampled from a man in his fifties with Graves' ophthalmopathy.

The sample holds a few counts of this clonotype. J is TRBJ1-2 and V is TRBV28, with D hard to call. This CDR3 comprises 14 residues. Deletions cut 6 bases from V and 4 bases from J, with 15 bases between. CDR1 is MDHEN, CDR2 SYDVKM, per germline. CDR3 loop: CASRSPGPLYGYTF. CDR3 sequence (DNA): TGTGCCAGCAGATCTCCTGGGCCCCTCTATGGCTACACCTTC.

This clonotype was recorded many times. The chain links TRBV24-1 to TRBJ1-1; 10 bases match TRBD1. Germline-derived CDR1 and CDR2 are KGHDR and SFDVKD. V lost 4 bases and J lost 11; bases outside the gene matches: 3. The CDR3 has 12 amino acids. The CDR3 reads CATSDRTGGAFF. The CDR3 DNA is TGTGCCACCAGTGACAGGACAGGGGGTGCTTTCTTT.

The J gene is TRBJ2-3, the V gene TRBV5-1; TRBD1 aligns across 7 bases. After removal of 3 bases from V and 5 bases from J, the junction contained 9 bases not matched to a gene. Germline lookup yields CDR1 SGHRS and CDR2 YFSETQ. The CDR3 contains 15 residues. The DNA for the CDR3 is TGCGCCAGCAGCTACGGACAGGCCAGAGTAGATACGCAGTATTTT. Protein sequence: CASSYGQARVDTQYF.

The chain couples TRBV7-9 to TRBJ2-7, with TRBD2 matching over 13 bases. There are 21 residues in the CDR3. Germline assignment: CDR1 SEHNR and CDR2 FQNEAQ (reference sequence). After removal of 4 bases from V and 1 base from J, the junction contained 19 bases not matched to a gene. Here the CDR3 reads CASSSLRGTSGARSGSYEQYF. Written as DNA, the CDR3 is TGTGCCAGCAGCTCACTTAGGGGGACTAGCGGGGCCCGGAGTGGATCCTACGAGCAGTACTTC. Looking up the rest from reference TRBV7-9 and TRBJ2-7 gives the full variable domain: DTGVSQNPRHKITKRGQNVTFRCDPISEHNRLYWYRQTLGQGPEFLTYFQNEAQLEKSRLLSDRFSAERPKGSFSTLEIQRTEQGDSAMYLCASSSLRGTSGARSGSYEQYFGPGTRLTVT.

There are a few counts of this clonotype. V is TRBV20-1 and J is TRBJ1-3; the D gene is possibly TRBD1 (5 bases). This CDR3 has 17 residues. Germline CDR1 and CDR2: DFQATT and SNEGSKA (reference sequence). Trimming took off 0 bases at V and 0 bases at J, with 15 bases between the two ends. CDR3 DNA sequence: TGCAGTGCTAGAGATCCCAGGGCCAAAAACTCTGGAAACACCATATATTTT. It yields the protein CSARDPRAKNSGNTIYF.